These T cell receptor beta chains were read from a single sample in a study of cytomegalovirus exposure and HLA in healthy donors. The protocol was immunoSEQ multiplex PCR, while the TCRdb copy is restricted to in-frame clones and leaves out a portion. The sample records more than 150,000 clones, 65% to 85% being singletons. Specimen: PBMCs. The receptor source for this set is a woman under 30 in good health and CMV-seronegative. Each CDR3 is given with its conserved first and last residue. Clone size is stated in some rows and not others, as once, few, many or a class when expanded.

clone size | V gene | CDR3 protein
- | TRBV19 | CASSTPNRGLGNTIYF
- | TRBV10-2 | CASRGQAALGEQYF
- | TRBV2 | CASLSPGQGGLSGANVLTF
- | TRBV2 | CASTDLRGNEILVHF
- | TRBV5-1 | CASSLGQGAVGELFF
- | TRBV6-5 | CASSRGVAKNIQYF
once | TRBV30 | CAWSRTGDEQYF
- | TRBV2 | CASSDTGSGNEQFF
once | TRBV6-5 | CASSFRGQAYTF
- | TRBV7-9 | CASRAGGRSYEQYF
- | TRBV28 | CASRLPGQGLKAFF
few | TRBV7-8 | CASSPDRVQPQHF
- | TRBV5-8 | CASSTPTGLYEQYF
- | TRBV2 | CASRRTGLYGYTF
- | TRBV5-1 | CASSLGTGANTEAFF
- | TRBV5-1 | CASSQGTDWNQPQHF
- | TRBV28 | CASSLAAGGFTGELFF
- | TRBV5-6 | CASRSSRSYEQYF
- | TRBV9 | CASSVITGLNTEAFF
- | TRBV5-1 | CASSLGWTSGETQYF
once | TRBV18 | CASSAPWYAAESNTGELFF
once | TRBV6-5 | CVSGPGREQPQHF
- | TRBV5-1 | CASSFLSSYGYTF
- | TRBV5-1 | CASSQAGVFNTEAFF
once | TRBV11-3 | CASSAGTVMNTEAFF
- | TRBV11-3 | CASRATGSPSYEQYF
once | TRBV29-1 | CSAGDRNEQFF
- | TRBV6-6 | CASSARGTEAFF
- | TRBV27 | CASRQGVANEQFF
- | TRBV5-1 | CASSPDIRGYGYTF
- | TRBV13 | CASSLGLVNGEAFF
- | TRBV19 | CASSIAGTGGSPLHF
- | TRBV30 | CAWSRQGNSPLHF
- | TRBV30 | CAWSRGQPNYGYTF
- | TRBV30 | CAWSSGTGDYYEQYF
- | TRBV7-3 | CASSLSGRGGNYEQYF
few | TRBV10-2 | CASSESREGSNQPQHF
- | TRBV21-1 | CASSKIPGGYGYTF
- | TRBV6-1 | CASILTRTIQETQYF
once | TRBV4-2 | CASSQGSSGGEKLFF
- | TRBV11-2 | CASSSQTGGLDTEAFF
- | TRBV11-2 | CASSLGALAAFF